A single sample gave rise to the 24 T cell receptor beta chains below, sequenced in a study of human T cells and chemical hapten exposure. Each CDR3 protein gets one entry after TCRdb re-called the RACE reads with MiXCR. The data hold fewer than 100,000 distinct CDR3 sequences, with about 8.6% observed a single time. The time point here: healthy volunteer bleed at 6 weeks. The authors' total RNA extraction used unfractionated whole blood. Input material: whole blood. The receptor set was obtained from a female donor in good health. Some clones in this sample may be carry-over from other donors' samples.

This clonotype was seen ten or more times. The chain carries TRBV14 and TRBJ2-7; possibly TRBD1 or TRBD2 for D (6 bases each). Germline values: CDR1 SGHDN, CDR2 FVKESK. This CDR3 contains 16 residues. V lost 0 bases and J lost 4, with 16 bases in between. DNA for the CDR3: TGTGCCAGCAGCCAAGATCCGGGGGCTATAGATTACGAGCAGTACTTC. This translates into CASSQDPGAIDYEQYF.

The chain carries TRBV6-5 and TRBJ2-2; D not certain. Germline CDR1 and CDR2: MNHEY and SVGAGI. V lost 3 bases, J lost 5 bases, and 25 bases lay in between. The CDR3 contains 19 residues. The CDR3 is CASSYAVPELLAWTGELFF. The CDR3 coding sequence is TGTGCCAGCAGTTATGCAGTCCCAGAACTTCTCGCATGGACCGGGGAGCTGTTTTTT.

This clonotype was counted between two and nine times. The V gene is TRBV20-1, the J gene TRBJ1-5; weak D call: TRBD1 (6 bases). CDR3 length equals 16 residues. Trimming cost V 3 bases and J 4 bases, with 19 bases left between them. CDR1 DFQATT and CDR2 SNEGSKA come from the germline V gene (reference sequence). The CDR3 nucleotides read TGCAGTGCTAGGATACCACTACAGGGCGAAAATCAGCCCCAGCATTTT. Protein product: CSARIPLQGENQPQHF.

This clonotype showed up many times. This chain connects TRBV20-1 to TRBJ2-3; 11 bases are shared with TRBD2. The CDR3 is 12 residues long. Germline V gives CDR1 DFQATT, CDR2 SNEGSKA (reference sequence). V trimming: 7 bases; J trimming: 7 bases; junction bases outside the gene matches: 4. This CDR3 is CSGLAGSYTQYF. The CDR3 DNA reads as TGCAGTGGACTAGCGGGATCTTATACGCAGTATTTT.

Many counts were recorded for this clonotype. This rearrangement joins TRBV27 to TRBJ1-1, with D tentatively TRBD1 (6 bases). CDR3 length: 14 residues. The germline V and J ends were trimmed by 4 bases and 4 bases, with 13 bases remaining between them. Germline CDR1 reads MNHEY; CDR2 reads SMNVEV (reference sequence). The CDR3 sequence is CASSWGARGTEAFF. The CDR3 coding sequence is TGTGCCAGCAGTTGGGGAGCCAGGGGCACTGAAGCTTTCTTT.

Comment on this clonotype: A much larger clone sits a single nucleotide away, making a read error possible. The V gene is TRBV2, the J gene TRBJ1-2; no clear D. This CDR3 has 12 residues. Germline values: CDR1 SNHLY, CDR2 FYNNEI. V was shortened by 6 bases and J by 7 bases, with 12 bases between the two germline ends. The CDR3: CASSPERAGYTF. The CDR3 DNA is TGTGCCAGCAGCCCTGAAAGGGCTGGCTACACCTTC.

This clonotype was recorded many times. V gene TRBV3-1 combines with J gene TRBJ2-2; unclear D gene. Trimming shortened V by 2 bases and J by 6 bases, and 7 bases separated the two germline ends. Germline CDR1 and CDR2: LGHDT and YNNKEL (reference sequence). The CDR3 runs to 13 residues. The CDR3 sequence is CASSQFNAGELFF. CDR3 bases: TGTGCCAGCAGCCAATTTAATGCCGGGGAGCTGTTTTTT.

This clonotype was picked up many times. The chain uses TRBV11-2 and TRBJ2-3; the D is unclear. Trimming left V 7 bases short and J 1 base short, with 9 bases between. Germline V gives CDR1 SGHAT, CDR2 FQNNGV. The CDR3 sequence is 13 residues long. Here the CDR3 reads CASTLKGTDTQYF. CDR3 DNA sequence: TGTGCCAGCACCCTGAAGGGCACAGATACGCAGTATTTT.

The chain uses TRBV12-3 or TRBV12-4 and TRBJ2-1; the match to TRBD2 covers 14 bases. The CDR3 spans 16 residues. Unmatched junction bases numbered 5, after V lost 3 bases and J lost 7 bases. CDR3 residues: CASSFGTSGGWNEQFF. In nucleotides, the CDR3 is TGTGCCAGCAGTTTTGGGACTAGCGGGGGTTGGAATGAGCAGTTCTTC.

In this sample, this clonotype turned up a few times. The chain has TRBV12-3 or TRBV12-4 and TRBJ2-7; D ambiguous. This CDR3 region has 13 residues. V dropped 6 bases and J dropped 5 bases, with 14 bases sitting between them. In DNA form, the CDR3 reads TGTGCCAGCAGCTACTCCCCAGCCCACGAGCAGTACTTC. Its protein product is CASSYSPAHEQYF.

This clonotype appeared a few times. The chain joins TRBV7-2 to TRBJ2-5; D ambiguous. Deletions cut 1 base from V and 5 bases from J, with 20 bases between. The V gene's germline CDR1 is SGHTA and CDR2 FQGNSA. The CDR3 totals 17 residues. The CDR3 DNA sequence: TGTGCCAGCAGCTTAGGGCCATTGAGGAGACCCCAGGAGACCCAGTACTTC. It codes for CASSLGPLRRPQETQYF.

The V call is TRBV27, the J call TRBJ2-3; no clear D gene. The V gene's germline CDR1 is MNHEY and CDR2 SMNVEV (reference sequence). The CDR3 covers 15 residues. V was cut by 2 bases and J by 4 bases, with 13 bases left in between. The CDR3 coding sequence is TGTGCCAGCAGTTTAACAGCTTGGGCCCCAGATACGCAGTATTTT. Translating it yields CASSLTAWAPDTQYF.

The chain joins TRBV12-3 or TRBV12-4 to TRBJ2-7; D unresolved. Trimming stripped 3 bases from V and 4 bases from J, with 4 bases between. CDR3 length equals 11 residues. CDR3 region: CASSFRYEQYF. The DNA of the CDR3 is TGTGCCAGCAGTTTTAGGTACGAGCAGTACTTC.

A word on this clonotype: This may arise from a read error, as a much more abundant clone is one base away. The V and J genes are TRBV12-3 or TRBV12-4 and TRBJ1-1; D uncertain. This CDR3 region has 14 residues. V was trimmed by 7 bases and J by 1 base, leaving 13 bases between them. The CDR3 is CASTSPIWNTEAFF. The CDR3 DNA follows: TGTGCCAGCACCTCCCCAATCTGGAACACTGAAGCTTTCTTT.

This clonotype showed up many times. The rearrangement links TRBV3-1 to TRBJ2-7; TRBD2 matches 7 bases. The CDR3 runs to 15 residues. Germline values: CDR1 LGHDT, CDR2 YNNKEL (reference sequence). V shed 4 bases and J 4 bases; nucleotides not matched to a gene: 10. The CDR3 DNA reads as TGTGCCAGCAGCCCGACTAGCTCGGTGGAGTACGAGCAGTACTTC. Translated: CASSPTSSVEYEQYF.

This clonotype was found many times. V gene TRBV20-1 combines with J gene TRBJ2-7, with 10 nucleotides matching TRBD2. CDR3 length: 16 amino acids. The trim removed 5 bases at V and 6 bases at J, leaving 16 bases unmatched. Per the germline V gene, CDR1 is DFQATT and CDR2 is SNEGSKA (reference sequence). The CDR3 region is CSAPTTSSGGRGEQYF. CDR3 DNA sequence: TGCAGTGCTCCAACTACCTCTAGCGGGGGTAGGGGCGAGCAGTACTTC.

In this sample, this clonotype turned up a few times. This rearrangement joins TRBV25-1 to TRBJ2-7, with TRBD1 identical over 7 bases. The germline V gene encodes CDR1 MGHDK and CDR2 SYGVNS. There are 13 residues in the CDR3. Trimming cost V 9 bases and J 2 bases; bases outside gene matches: 7. The CDR3 coding sequence is TGTGCCAGTCCCCCGGGGACAGCCTACGAGCAGTACTTC. Residues: CASPPGTAYEQYF.

On this clonotype itself: This may stem from a read error, because a much larger clone lies one nucleotide away. The chain has TRBV3-1 and TRBJ2-4, with no clear D. Germline CDR1 is LGHDT and CDR2 is YNNKEL (reference sequence). This CDR3 spans 13 amino acids. The CDR3 loop is CANSQDTENIQYF. CDR3 DNA: TGTGCCAACAGCCAAGACACTGAAAACATTCAGTACTTC.

The table lists this clonotype with many counts. The gene calls are TRBV5-1 and TRBJ1-1; TRBD1 aligns across 9 bases. Germline V lookup: CDR1 SGHRS, CDR2 YFSETQ. V lost 3 bases to trimming and J lost 4 bases; unmatched junction nucleotides: 7. This CDR3 contains 15 residues. CDR3 amino acids: CASSSTGQGATEAFF. Written as DNA, the CDR3 is TGCGCCAGCAGCTCGACGGGACAGGGTGCCACTGAAGCTTTCTTT.

This clonotype was observed many times. V and J are TRBV7-2 and TRBJ2-6, with D uncertain. This CDR3 comprises 14 residues. Germline lookup yields CDR1 SGHTA and CDR2 FQGNSA. The germline V and J ends were trimmed by 1 base and 4 bases, with 5 bases remaining between them. CDR3 protein: CASSLGRGANVLTF. The CDR3 coding sequence is TGTGCCAGCAGCTTAGGGCGGGGGGCCAACGTCCTGACTTTC.

This clonotype was detected ten times or more. This chain links TRBV6-2 or TRBV6-3 with TRBJ2-5, with D possibly being TRBD1 (5 bases). Trimming stripped 2 bases from V and 5 bases from J, with 18 bases between. This CDR3 is built from 16 residues. The germline gives CDR1 MNHEY, CDR2 SVGEGT. The CDR3 protein is CASSYPKMGHGETQYF. The CDR3, as DNA: TGTGCCAGCAGTTACCCCAAGATGGGGCATGGGGAGACCCAGTACTTC.

DNA of the CDR3: TGTGCCAGCACCAAGACAGGGATTAATCAGCCCCAGCATTTT. This gives the protein CASTKTGINQPQHF. This chain connects TRBV6-2 or TRBV6-3 to TRBJ1-5, with 7 positions matching TRBD1. Germline assignment: CDR1 MNHEY and CDR2 SVGEGT. Unmatched junction bases numbered 7, after V lost 7 bases and J lost 4 bases. This CDR3 spans 14 amino acids.

The genes are TRBV12-3 or TRBV12-4 and TRBJ2-7; 10 bases match TRBD1. Trimming took 3 bases from V and 3 from J; bases not matched to a gene: 8. This CDR3 is built from 16 residues. This CDR3 is CASSFATGTGVYEQYF. The CDR3 bases are TGTGCCAGCAGTTTCGCTACCGGGACAGGGGTCTACGAGCAGTACTTC.

This clonotype came up many times. The gene calls are TRBV13 and TRBJ2-6; TRBD1 agrees at 10 bases. Germline assignment: CDR1 PRHDT and CDR2 FYEKMQ (reference sequence). The CDR3 spans 17 residues. With 2 bases clipped from V and 3 bases from J, the junction kept 4 bases outside the gene matches. The DNA of the CDR3 is TGTGCCAGCAGCTTAAGGACAGGGGGTCGTGGGGCCAACGTCCTGACTTTC. Residues: CASSLRTGGRGANVLTF.